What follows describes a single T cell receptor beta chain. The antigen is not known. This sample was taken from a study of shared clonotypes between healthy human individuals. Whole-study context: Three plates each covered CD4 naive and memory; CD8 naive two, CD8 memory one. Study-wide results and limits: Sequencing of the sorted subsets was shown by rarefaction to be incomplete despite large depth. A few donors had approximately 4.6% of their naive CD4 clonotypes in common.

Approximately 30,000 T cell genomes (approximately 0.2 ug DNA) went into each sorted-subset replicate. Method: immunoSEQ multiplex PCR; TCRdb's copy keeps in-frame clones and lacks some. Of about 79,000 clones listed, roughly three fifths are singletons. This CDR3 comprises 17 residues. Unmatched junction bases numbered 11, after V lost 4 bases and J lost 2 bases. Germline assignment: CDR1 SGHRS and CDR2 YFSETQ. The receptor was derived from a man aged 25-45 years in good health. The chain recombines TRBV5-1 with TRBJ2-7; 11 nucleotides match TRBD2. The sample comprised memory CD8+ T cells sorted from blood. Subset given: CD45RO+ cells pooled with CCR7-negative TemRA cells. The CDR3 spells CASSPRTSGSSTYEQYF. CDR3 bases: TGCGCCAGCAGCCCTCGGACTAGCGGGTCGTCCACCTACGAGCAGTACTTC.